This T cell receptor beta chain was obtained from a study of control samples from healthy donors and cancer patients. Clones were sequenced by immunoSEQ multiplex PCR, and TCRdb holds only the in-frame ones, with some missing. The repertoire holds around 22,000 clones, with approximately 80% as singletons. V lost 6 bases and J lost 2; bases outside the gene matches: 3. The CDR3 is 13 amino acids. Germline V CDR1 and CDR2: MNHEY, SVGAGI. The sequence derives from a man aged 60 to 69 with head and neck cancer. This sequence joins TRBV6-5 and TRBJ2-7; 8 bases fit TRBD1. Sequenced material: PBMCs. The CDR3 loop reads CASSGDRTYEQYF. The CDR3 region has the DNA TGTGCCAGCAGCGGGGACAGGACCTACGAGCAGTACTTC.